This note documents a single T cell receptor (beta chain) sequence. Original analysis: The assay estimated nucleated cells by amplifying reference gene primers. Sequencing used immunoSEQ multiplex PCR; TCRdb keeps in-frame clones, though not all of them. The V and J calls and clone size come from that table; D and trimming were worked out from the DNA. The table records approximately 300,000 clones, over 75% of them present only once. The CDR3 length is 17 residues. Germline V CDR1 and CDR2: LNHDA, SQIVND (reference sequence). V shed 0 bases and J shed 2 bases, with 17 bases lying between them. Assignments of participants to cohorts depended upon their own reported clinical history. The sample comes from a study of blood T cell repertoires in COVID-19. Study summary: T cells, B-cell-depleted T cells, or PBMCs supplied cDNA or gDNA.

This chain connects TRBV19 to TRBJ2-7; perhaps TRBD1 as D (7 bases). Sequencing was carried out using PBMCs or T cells enriched from blood (not recorded which). The TCR was taken from a man aged 25 to 45 who had recovered from COVID-19. The CDR3 DNA sequence: TGTGCCAGTAGTATAGATTTTGGAGGGACAGCAGCCTACGAGCAGTACTTC. Residues: CASSIDFGGTAAYEQYF.